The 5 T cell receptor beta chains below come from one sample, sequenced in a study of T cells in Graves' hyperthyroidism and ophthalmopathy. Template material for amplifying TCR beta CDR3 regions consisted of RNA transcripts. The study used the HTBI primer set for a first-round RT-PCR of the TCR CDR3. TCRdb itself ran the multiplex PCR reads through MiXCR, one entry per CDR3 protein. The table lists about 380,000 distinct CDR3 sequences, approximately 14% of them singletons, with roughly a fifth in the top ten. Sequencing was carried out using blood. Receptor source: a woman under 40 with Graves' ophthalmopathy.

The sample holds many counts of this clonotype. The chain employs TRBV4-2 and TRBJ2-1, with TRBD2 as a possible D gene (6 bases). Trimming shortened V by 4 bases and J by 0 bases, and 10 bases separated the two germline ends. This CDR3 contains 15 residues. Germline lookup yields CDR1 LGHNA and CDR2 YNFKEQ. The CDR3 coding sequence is TGTGCCAGCAGCCGCGGGGATCCCTCCTACAATGAGCAGTTCTTC. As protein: CASSRGDPSYNEQFF.

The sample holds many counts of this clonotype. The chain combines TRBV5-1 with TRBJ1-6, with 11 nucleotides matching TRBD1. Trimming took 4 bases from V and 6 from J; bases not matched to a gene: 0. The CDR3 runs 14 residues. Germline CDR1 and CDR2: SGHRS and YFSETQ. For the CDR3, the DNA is TGCGCCAGCAGCGGGACAGGGGGTAATTCACCCCTCCACTTT. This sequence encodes CASSGTGGNSPLHF.

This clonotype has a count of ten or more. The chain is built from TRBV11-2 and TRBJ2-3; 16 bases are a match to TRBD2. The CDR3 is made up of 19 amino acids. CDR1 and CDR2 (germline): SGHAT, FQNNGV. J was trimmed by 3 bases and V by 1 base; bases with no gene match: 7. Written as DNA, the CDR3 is TGTGCCAGCAGCTTAGCTCCGGGACTAGCGGGGGGGTTTACAGATACGCAGTATTTT. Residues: CASSLAPGLAGGFTDTQYF.

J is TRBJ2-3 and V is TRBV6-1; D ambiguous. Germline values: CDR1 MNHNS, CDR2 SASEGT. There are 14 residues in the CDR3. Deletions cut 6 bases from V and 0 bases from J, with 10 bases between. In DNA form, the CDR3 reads TGTGCCAGCAGGGAAACAAGTAGCACAGATACGCAGTATTTT. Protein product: CASRETSSTDTQYF.

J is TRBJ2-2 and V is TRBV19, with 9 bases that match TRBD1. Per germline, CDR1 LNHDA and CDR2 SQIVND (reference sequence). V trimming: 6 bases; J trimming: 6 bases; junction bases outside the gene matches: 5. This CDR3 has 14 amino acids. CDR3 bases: TGTGCCAGTAGGGGACAGGGCCTCCCCGGGGAGCTGTTTTTT. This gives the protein CASRGQGLPGELFF.